A single sample is the source of the 30 T cell receptor beta chains below, sequenced in a study of T cells in narcolepsy. Produced via immunoSEQ multiplex PCR; TCRdb's table is partial and in-frame only. The sample records fewer than 35,000 clones, about 76% being singletons. Sequencing input: CD45RA- memory CD4+ T cells from PBMCs. The receptors originated from a human donor with narcolepsy.

The sample holds a few counts of this clone. The chain employs TRBV10-3 and TRBJ1-5; D remains ambiguous. The CDR3 is 12 residues long. Trimming stripped 3 bases from V and 6 bases from J, with 6 bases between. From germline, CDR1 is ENHRY and CDR2 SYGVKD. The CDR3 sequence is CAISDLAQPQHF. Written as DNA, the CDR3 is TGTGCCATCAGTGACTTGGCTCAGCCCCAGCATTTT.

The chain combines TRBV9 with TRBJ1-1; no reliable D call. Germline loops: CDR1 SGDLS, CDR2 YYNGEE. This CDR3 is 14 amino acids long. V was pared by 3 bases and J by 4 bases, with 13 bases between. The CDR3 is CASSGRKGLTEAFF. The CDR3, as DNA: TGTGCCAGCAGCGGCCGGAAAGGGCTCACTGAAGCTTTCTTT.

The rearrangement joins TRBV28 to TRBJ1-5, with D perhaps TRBD1 (5 bases). Germline V gene sequence: CDR1 MDHEN, CDR2 SYDVKM. The CDR3 extends over 13 amino acids. Trimming shortened V by 7 bases and J by 6 bases, and 13 bases separated the two germline ends. CDR3 sequence reads: CASTSGGAQPQHF. DNA of the CDR3: TGTGCCAGCACCTCGGGCGGGGCTCAGCCCCAGCATTTT.

This clone counts as medium-sized. This rearrangement joins TRBV19 to TRBJ2-7; D may match TRBD1 or TRBD2 (5 bases each). V dropped 4 bases and J dropped 0 bases, with 10 bases sitting between them. Germline CDR1 reads LNHDA; CDR2 reads SQIVND (reference sequence). This CDR3 is built from 14 residues. The CDR3 DNA reads as TGTGCCAGTAGTACCCGGGACGGCTCCTACGAGCAGTACTTC. Protein product: CASSTRDGSYEQYF.

This clone has more than one count but fewer than ten. V usage is TRBV6-1 and J usage is TRBJ2-7, with D perhaps being TRBD1 or TRBD2 (5 bases each). This CDR3 comprises 14 residues. Trimming cost V 6 bases and J 4 bases, with 16 bases left between them. CDR1 and CDR2 from the germline V gene are MNHNS and SASEGT. DNA for the CDR3: TGTGCCAGCAGGGGACCACTCAACCCTTACGAGCAGTACTTC. The encoded protein is CASRGPLNPYEQYF.

The chain carries TRBV5-8 and TRBJ1-2; TRBD1 agrees at 7 bases. This CDR3 region has 14 residues. Germline-derived CDR1 and CDR2 are SGHTS and YDEGEE. V lost 1 base and J lost 6; bases outside the gene matches: 6. This CDR3 reads CASSLLGTANGYTF. The CDR3 region has the DNA TGTGCCAGCAGCTTGTTGGGGACAGCAAATGGCTACACCTTC. Full variable domain (remainder filled in from reference TRBV5-8 and TRBJ1-2): EAGVTQSPTHLIKTRGQQATLRCSPISGHTSVYWYQQALGLGLQFLLWYDEGEERNRGNFPPRFSGRQFPNYSSELNVNALELEDSALYLCASSLLGTANGYTFGSGTRLTVV.

The V and J genes are TRBV7-2 and TRBJ1-2; D is unclear. CDR3 length: 14 residues. Trimming stripped 5 bases from V and 8 bases from J, with 18 bases between. Germline CDR1 and CDR2: SGHTA and FQGNSA. Written as DNA, the CDR3 is TGTGCCAGCAGCACGAACAGAGGAGGCTACGGCTACACCTTC. The encoded protein is CASSTNRGGYGYTF.

The chain is built from TRBV27 and TRBJ2-1, with 10 bases that match TRBD2. V trimming: 3 bases; J trimming: 10 bases; junction bases outside the gene matches: 3. CDR1 is MNHEY and CDR2 is SMNVEV in the germline V gene (reference sequence). The CDR3 is 13 amino acids. DNA of the CDR3: TGTGCCAGCAGTTTTAGCGGGAGGCCGGAGCAGTTCTTC. Its translation is CASSFSGRPEQFF.

The chain uses TRBV19 and TRBJ1-1; 7 nucleotides align to TRBD1. Germline trimming cut 3 bases from V and 10 bases from J; bases unmatched to any gene: 14. Per the germline V gene, CDR1 is LNHDA and CDR2 is SQIVND (reference sequence). The CDR3 totals 15 residues. The chain's CDR3 is CASSIQKGAIGGAFF. The CDR3 DNA reads TGTGCCAGTAGTATTCAAAAGGGGGCCATTGGGGGAGCTTTCTTT.

The rearrangement links TRBV6-5 to TRBJ1-1; no reliable D call. CDR3 length equals 15 residues. V gave up 0 bases and J gave up 0 bases, with 8 bases separating them. Germline loops: CDR1 MNHEY, CDR2 SVGAGI. CDR3 in DNA: TGTGCCAGCAGTTACTCGCCCAGAATGAACACTGAAGCTTTCTTT. As protein: CASSYSPRMNTEAFF.

J is TRBJ2-1 and V is TRBV5-6, with 9 bases identical to TRBD1. The CDR3 totals 16 residues. CDR1 is SGHDT and CDR2 is YYEEEE in the germline V gene. The V segment lost 5 bases and the J segment 3 bases; nucleotides outside the gene matches: 9. The CDR3, as DNA: TGTGCCAGCAGGAAAAGGCCGGGACAGGGCTACAATGAGCAGTTCTTC. Residues: CASRKRPGQGYNEQFF.

J is TRBJ2-3 and V is TRBV5-6, with D tentatively TRBD2 (6 bases). The V end was cut by 4 bases, the J end by 5 bases, with 17 bases between. Germline CDR1 is SGHDT and CDR2 is YYEEEE. The CDR3 sequence is 15 residues long. The CDR3 nucleotides read TGTGCCAGCAGCGCCGTTGGGCGGGATTTAGATACGCAGTATTTT. Amino acids: CASSAVGRDLDTQYF. Using reference TRBV5-6 and TRBJ2-3 for the parts outside the CDR3, the full variable domain is DAGVTQSPTHLIKTRGQQVTLRCSPKSGHDTVSWYQQALGQGPQFIFQYYEEEERQRGNFPDRFSGHQFPNYSSELNVNALLLGDSALYLCASSAVGRDLDTQYFGPGTRLTVL.

This chain joins TRBV19 and TRBJ1-6; D not resolved. Trimming shortened V by 5 bases and J by 6 bases, and 14 bases separated the two germline ends. The CDR3 is 15 amino acids. In germline, CDR1 is LNHDA, CDR2 SQIVND (reference sequence). CDR3 region: CASSDLTPSNSPLHF. For the CDR3, the DNA is TGTGCCAGTAGTGATTTGACACCCTCTAATTCACCCCTCCACTTT.

This chain links TRBV29-1 with TRBJ2-2; D gene unclear. V was trimmed by 3 bases and J by 2 bases, leaving 7 bases between them. The germline V gene has CDR1 SQVTM and CDR2 ANQGSEA. The CDR3 covers 13 residues. CDR3 loop: CSVDRDNTGELFF. CDR3 nucleotide sequence: TGCAGCGTTGATAGGGATAACACCGGGGAGCTGTTTTTT.

This chain links TRBV21-1 with TRBJ2-5; TRBD1 is taken as the D call from the table, unchecked against the DNA. TRBV21-1 is a pseudogene segment. This CDR3 has 17 amino acids. CDR3 region: CASSKASGTGMAETQYF. The CDR3 nucleotides are TGTGCCAGCAGCAAAGCGTCGGGCACAGGGATGGCGGAGACCCAGTACTTC.

In this sample, this clone turned up once. The rearrangement joins TRBV19 to TRBJ1-2; unclear D gene. The CDR3 runs 14 residues. Trimming shortened V by 0 bases and J by 4 bases, and 9 bases separated the two germline ends. Germline values: CDR1 LNHDA, CDR2 SQIVND (reference sequence). This CDR3 is CASSIEGRSYGYTF. CDR3 coding DNA: TGTGCCAGTAGTATAGAAGGAAGGAGCTATGGCTACACCTTC.

The chain uses TRBV20-1 and TRBJ1-1; D unclear. CDR3 length equals 10 residues. V was trimmed by 0 bases and J by 8 bases, leaving 4 bases between them. Germline V gene data show CDR1 as DFQATT and CDR2 as SNEGSKA (reference sequence). DNA of the CDR3: TGCAGTGCTAGAGACCTGGAAGCTTTCTTT. Protein product: CSARDLEAFF.

The chain employs TRBV25-1 and TRBJ2-2; D ambiguous. The CDR3 covers 16 residues. Germline loops: CDR1 MGHDK, CDR2 SYGVNS. Trimming took off 1 base at V and 6 bases at J, with 15 bases between the two ends. Here the CDR3 reads CASSELDSGVAGELFF. The CDR3 DNA reads TGTGCCAGCAGTGAATTGGATTCTGGGGTGGCCGGGGAGCTGTTTTTT.

The rearrangement joins TRBV19 to TRBJ2-5, with 9 bases identical to TRBD1. CDR3 length: 15 amino acids. The germline CDR1 and CDR2 sequences are LNHDA and SQIVND (reference sequence). Unmatched junction bases numbered 7, after V lost 3 bases and J lost 5 bases. The CDR3 DNA reads as TGTGCCAGTAGTATGATGGGACAGGGCGGCGAGACCCAGTACTTC. As protein: CASSMMGQGGETQYF.

The rearrangement uses TRBV11-1 and TRBJ2-6, with D unclear. This CDR3 region has 16 residues. Trimming removed 1 base at V and 0 bases at J, with 7 bases between. The germline V gene encodes CDR1 SGHAT and CDR2 FQDESV (reference sequence). In nucleotides, the CDR3 is TGTGCCAGCAGCTTAGATGGTTTCTCTGGGGCCAACGTCCTGACTTTC. Protein sequence: CASSLDGFSGANVLTF.

This chain joins TRBV6-6 and TRBJ1-4; tentative D call: TRBD1 (5 bases). CDR1 and CDR2 (germline): MNHNY, SVGAGI (reference sequence). The CDR3 spans 14 residues. Between the trimmed V and J ends, which lost 7 bases and 8 bases, there was a span of 17 bases. For the CDR3, the DNA is TGTGCCAGCAAGCCGGGGGGAGGAGGGGAAAAACTGTTTTTT. Encoded protein: CASKPGGGGEKLFF.

The V gene is TRBV30, the J gene TRBJ1-1, with TRBD1 as a possible D gene (5 bases). This CDR3 is 15 amino acids long. Germline V gives CDR1 GTSNPN, CDR2 SVGIG (reference sequence). V was shortened by 2 bases and J by 6 bases, with 19 bases between the two germline ends. CDR3 region: CAWSTFGGSRAEAFF. The DNA for the CDR3 is TGTGCCTGGAGTACCTTCGGGGGATCTCGCGCTGAAGCTTTCTTT.

The rearrangement joins TRBV11-2 to TRBJ1-1; D ambiguous. CDR3 length: 12 residues. From germline, CDR1 is SGHAT and CDR2 FQNNGV. Trimming took 5 bases from V and 6 from J, leaving 10 bases between them. The CDR3 loop reads CASSRTPAEAFF. The CDR3 nucleotides are TGTGCCAGCAGCCGGACCCCCGCTGAAGCTTTCTTT.

This clone showed up just once. The chain employs TRBV20-1 and TRBJ1-1; D not resolved. Germline CDR1 is DFQATT and CDR2 is SNEGSKA (reference sequence). The CDR3 runs 11 residues. With 3 bases removed from V and 1 base from J, the gap between germline ends came to 3 bases. The CDR3 loop is CSASQNTEAFF. The CDR3 DNA follows: TGCAGTGCTAGTCAGAACACTGAAGCTTTCTTT.

The chain is built from TRBV6-5 and TRBJ1-1; weak D call: TRBD1 (5 bases). V lost 8 bases to trimming and J lost 8 bases, with 18 bases between them. This CDR3 is 13 amino acids long. Germline loops: CDR1 MNHEY, CDR2 SVGAGI. CDR3 sequence: CASLGRETFEAFF. The DNA of the CDR3 is TGTGCCAGCTTGGGCAGGGAGACGTTCGAAGCTTTCTTT.

The genes are TRBV15 and TRBJ2-5, with 10 positions matching TRBD2. TRBJ2-7 explains the end of the DNA better; the J call may be wrong. Germline V gives CDR1 LNHNV, CDR2 YYDKDF (reference sequence). This CDR3 has 19 amino acids. CDR3 nucleotides: TGTGCCACCAGCAGAGATTGGTTCCTAGCGGGAGAAGAAGTCTACGAGCAGTACTTC. Amino acids: CATSRDWFLAGEEVYEQYF.

V usage is TRBV19 and J usage is TRBJ1-1; tentative D call: TRBD1 (5 bases). Germline V lookup: CDR1 LNHDA, CDR2 SQIVND (reference sequence). Trimming took 5 bases from V and 1 from J, leaving 17 bases between them. This CDR3 contains 16 residues. CDR3 nucleotides: TGTGCCAGTAGTTACAGCCCCGGGGGGAGGAACACTGAAGCTTTCTTT. It yields the protein CASSYSPGGRNTEAFF.

This chain uses TRBV4-1 with TRBJ2-3; unclear D gene. V lost 4 bases and J lost 4, with 9 bases in between. This CDR3 region has 13 residues. The germline CDR1 and CDR2 sequences are MGHRA and YSYEKL. The CDR3 spells CASSPGAPDTQYF. The CDR3 DNA follows: TGCGCCAGCAGCCCAGGAGCTCCAGATACGCAGTATTTT.

This clone was recorded a few times. The chain combines TRBV2 with TRBJ2-1; D possibly corresponds to TRBD1 (5 bases). V was cut by 4 bases and J by 6 bases, with 13 bases left in between. The CDR3 is 14 amino acids. Germline values: CDR1 SNHLY, CDR2 FYNNEI. The CDR3 sequence is CASSGQGRGNEQFF. CDR3 sequence (DNA): TGTGCCAGCAGTGGTCAGGGAAGGGGCAATGAGCAGTTCTTC.

In its sample, this clone was seen once. This sequence joins TRBV2 and TRBJ2-1; the D is unclear. CDR3 size: 15 residues. The ends were cut back, 0 bases at V and 6 bases at J, with 12 bases in the middle. Germline-derived CDR1 and CDR2 are SNHLY and FYNNEI. The CDR3 DNA follows: TGTGCCAGCAGTGAAGCCCGGACCCCAACCAATGAGCAGTTCTTC. Translated, it gives CASSEARTPTNEQFF.